Below, 13 T cell receptor beta chains from the same sample are listed, as sequenced in a study of STAT5B mutations in CD4+ large granular lymphocyte leukemia. The data were produced by immunoSEQ multiplex PCR, yet TCRdb's version contains in-frame clones alone and is incomplete. The sample has 40,000 to 50,000 clones, about four fifths seen once. Specimen: CD4+ T cells from blood buffy coats. The receptors here all came from a human donor in good health.

The chain employs TRBV5-6 and TRBJ1-1; D is ambiguous. Germline lookup yields CDR1 SGHDT and CDR2 YYEEEE. The CDR3 loop spans 15 amino acids. With 0 bases removed from V and 0 bases from J, the gap between germline ends came to 9 bases. The CDR3 DNA sequence: TGTGCCAGCAGCTTGGTAGCCAGGATGAACACTGAAGCTTTCTTT. Its protein product is CASSLVARMNTEAFF.

This clone was counted once. The chain recombines TRBV19 with TRBJ2-7; 8 positions match TRBD2. Germline-derived CDR1 and CDR2 are LNHDA and SQIVND (reference sequence). J was trimmed by 4 bases and V by 4 bases; bases with no gene match: 6. There are 14 residues in the CDR3. The CDR3 loop reads CASSSGGGIYEQYF. CDR3 DNA sequence: TGTGCCAGTAGTAGTGGCGGGGGGATATACGAGCAGTACTTC.

J is TRBJ2-2 and V is TRBV7-3; 10 positions agree with TRBD2. The germline V gene has CDR1 SGHTA and CDR2 FQGTGA. V trimming: 6 bases; J trimming: 6 bases; junction bases outside the gene matches: 7. This CDR3 spans 15 amino acids. CDR3 amino acids: CASSSSGRAAGELFF. The CDR3 DNA sequence: TGTGCCAGCAGTTCGAGCGGGAGGGCCGCCGGGGAGCTGTTTTTT.

This chain links TRBV19 with TRBJ2-5; D might be TRBD1 (5 bases). Germline CDR1 reads LNHDA; CDR2 reads SQIVND (reference sequence). This CDR3 has 15 amino acids. V was shortened by 6 bases and J by 7 bases, with 21 bases between the two germline ends. This chain's CDR3 is CASRMERGTNRTQYF. CDR3 nucleotide sequence: TGTGCCAGTAGGATGGAAAGGGGTACGAATAGGACCCAGTACTTC.

The V gene is TRBV15, the J gene TRBJ1-1, with TRBD1 identical over 8 bases. Per the germline V gene, CDR1 is LNHNV and CDR2 is YYDKDF (reference sequence). V trimming: 3 bases; J trimming: 3 bases; junction bases outside the gene matches: 6. The CDR3 extends over 15 amino acids. The CDR3 DNA follows: TGTGCCACCAGCAGTGACAGGGGAGGTGACACTGAAGCTTTCTTT. This sequence encodes CATSSDRGGDTEAFF.

CDR3 nucleotides: TGTGCCAGCAGTACTCCCTCCACCGGGGAGCTGTTTTTT. This translates into CASSTPSTGELFF. The rearrangement links TRBV5-6 to TRBJ2-2; no clear D. This CDR3 comprises 13 residues. The ends were cut back, 5 bases at V and 4 bases at J, with 9 bases in the middle. The germline V gene encodes CDR1 SGHDT and CDR2 YYEEEE.

This clone came up once. The chain couples TRBV6-6 to TRBJ1-4; 8 bases map to TRBD1. V lost 5 bases and J lost 7; bases outside the gene matches: 9. Germline CDR1 is MNHNY and CDR2 is SVGAGI (reference sequence). The CDR3 loop spans 15 amino acids. The CDR3 DNA is TGTGCCAGCAGTAATCGCCAGGGGGCCCCTGAAAAACTGTTTTTT. Amino acids: CASSNRQGAPEKLFF.

V is TRBV5-1 and J is TRBJ2-7, with 7 bases identical to TRBD1. This CDR3 has 14 amino acids. Per the germline V gene, CDR1 is SGHRS and CDR2 is YFSETQ. Trimming removed 4 bases from V and 2 bases from J; junction bases left unmatched: 6. The CDR3 here is CASSTTTGAYEQYF. DNA of the CDR3: TGCGCCAGCAGCACAACTACAGGGGCCTACGAGCAGTACTTC.

The V and J genes are TRBV7-3 and TRBJ2-7, with TRBD1 identical over 12 bases. This CDR3 has 15 residues. V was clipped by 4 bases and J by 4 bases; unmatched bases: 5. Germline lookup yields CDR1 SGHTA and CDR2 FQGTGA. The CDR3 reads CASSSGQGAGYEQYF. Here the CDR3 DNA reads TGTGCCAGCAGCTCGGGACAGGGGGCCGGGTACGAGCAGTACTTC.

The chain carries TRBV5-4 and TRBJ1-2, with D tentatively TRBD1 (5 bases). The germline V gene encodes CDR1 SGHNT and CDR2 YYREEE (reference sequence). CDR3 length: 14 amino acids. V was trimmed by 0 bases and J by 4 bases, leaving 10 bases between them. In nucleotides, the CDR3 is TGTGCCAGCAGCTTGGACAGGAGGAGCTATGGCTACACCTTC. Translation: CASSLDRRSYGYTF.

The V gene is TRBV2, the J gene TRBJ1-2; D ambiguous. This CDR3 is built from 14 residues. Germline values: CDR1 SNHLY, CDR2 FYNNEI. Trimming took off 6 bases at V and 0 bases at J, with 11 bases between the two ends. In nucleotides, the CDR3 is TGTGCCAGCAGGTTAACCCCCACTAACTATGGCTACACCTTC. Translation gives CASRLTPTNYGYTF.

This clone occurred once. The rearrangement uses TRBV10-3 and TRBJ2-1, with 9 bases fitting TRBD2. Trimming removed 4 bases from V and 6 bases from J; junction bases left unmatched: 7. Germline V gene data show CDR1 as ENHRY and CDR2 as SYGVKD. The CDR3 totals 15 residues. In nucleotides, the CDR3 is TGTGCCATCAGTGTTTGGCGGGAGGGTCCCAATGAGCAGTTCTTC. It specifies CAISVWREGPNEQFF.

The chain joins TRBV4-2 to TRBJ1-4; maybe TRBD1 (5 bases). V lost 0 bases and J lost 0, with 20 bases in between. Germline V CDR1 and CDR2: LGHNA, YNFKEQ. The CDR3 loop spans 20 amino acids. CDR3 DNA sequence: TGTGCCAGCAGCCAAGATATGTCATCGGGCAGGGCCTCAACTAATGAAAAACTGTTTTTT. This codes for CASSQDMSSGRASTNEKLFF.